These 3 T cell receptor beta chains were sequenced from one sample in a study of T cell repertoires in cytomegalovirus infection. Antigens for these TCRs are unknown. MiXCR, applied by TCRdb to the reads, yields one record per CDR3 protein. The sample comprises about 500,000 distinct CDR3 sequences, roughly 34% of which are singletons, and about 17% rests with the top ten. The starting material was cultured PBMCs, obtained from culture after CMV antigen stimulation. The receptors were gathered from a human donor in good health (CMV status not recorded). Some clones in this sample may be carry-over from other donors' samples.

The chain uses TRBV5-4 and TRBJ1-2, with TRBD1 matching over 7 bases. CDR1 and CDR2 from the germline V gene are SGHNT and YYREEE (reference sequence). The V and J ends lost 4 bases and 7 bases, in that order; junction bases with no gene match: 16. This CDR3 contains 16 residues. CDR3 sequence (DNA): TGTGCCAGCAGCCCTACTAACGACAGGGTGTATGGTGGCTACACCTTC. Translated: CASSPTNDRVYGGYTF.

This chain links TRBV28 with TRBJ2-3, with TRBD2 matching 12 bases. The trim removed 9 bases at V and 0 bases at J, leaving 10 bases unmatched. Germline V gives CDR1 MDHEN, CDR2 SYDVKM. The CDR3 has 17 residues. For the CDR3, the DNA is TGTGCCAGTCAGACTAGCGGGAGCTTCACTAGCACAGATACGCAGTATTTT. Its translation: CASQTSGSFTSTDTQYF.

This clonotype was detected a few times. The chain recombines TRBV5-4 with TRBJ2-5, with TRBD2 matching 9 bases. The CDR3 runs 17 residues. Germline loops: CDR1 SGHNT, CDR2 YYREEE (reference sequence). Losses at the gene ends were 0 bases for V and 5 bases for J; bases not matched to a gene: 11. CDR3 coding DNA: TGTGCCAGCAGCTTGGAAGGCGGGAGCGCGGGAGGGGAGACCCAGTACTTC. Translating gives CASSLEGGSAGGETQYF.